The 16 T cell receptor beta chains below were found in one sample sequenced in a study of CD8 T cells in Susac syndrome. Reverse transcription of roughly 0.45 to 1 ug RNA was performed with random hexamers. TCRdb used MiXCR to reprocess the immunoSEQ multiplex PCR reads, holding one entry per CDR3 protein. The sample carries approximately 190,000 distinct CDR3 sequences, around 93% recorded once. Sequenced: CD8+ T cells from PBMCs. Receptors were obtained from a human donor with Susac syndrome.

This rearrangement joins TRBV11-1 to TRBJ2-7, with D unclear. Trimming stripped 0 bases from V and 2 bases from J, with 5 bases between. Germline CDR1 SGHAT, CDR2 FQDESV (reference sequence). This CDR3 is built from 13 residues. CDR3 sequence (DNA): TGTGCCAGCAGCTTAGCGGCAGCCTACGAGCAGTACTTC. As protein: CASSLAAAYEQYF.

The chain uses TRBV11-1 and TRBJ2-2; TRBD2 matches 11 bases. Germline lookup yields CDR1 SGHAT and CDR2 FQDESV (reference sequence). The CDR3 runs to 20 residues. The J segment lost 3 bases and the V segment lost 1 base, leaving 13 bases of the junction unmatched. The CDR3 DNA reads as TGTGCCAGCAGCTTAGTCGGGGGACTAGCGGCCATCCTTCACACCGGGGAGCTGTTTTTT. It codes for CASSLVGGLAAILHTGELFF.

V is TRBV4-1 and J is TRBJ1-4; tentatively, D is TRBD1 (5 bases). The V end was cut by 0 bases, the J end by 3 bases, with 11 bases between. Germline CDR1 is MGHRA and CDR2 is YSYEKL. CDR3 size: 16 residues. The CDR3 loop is CASSQEAQASNEKLFF. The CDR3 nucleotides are TGCGCCAGCAGCCAAGAGGCACAGGCTTCTAATGAAAAACTGTTTTTT.

The CDR3 DNA reads as TGTGCCAGCAGTTACTTACAGGGAAGGAATGAAAAACTGTTTTTT. Protein sequence: CASSYLQGRNEKLFF. The chain recombines TRBV6-5 with TRBJ1-4; tentatively, D is TRBD1 (6 bases). The length of the CDR3 is 15 residues. The germline V and J ends were trimmed by 1 base and 5 bases, with 11 bases remaining between them. CDR1 and CDR2 from the germline V gene are MNHEY and SVGAGI.

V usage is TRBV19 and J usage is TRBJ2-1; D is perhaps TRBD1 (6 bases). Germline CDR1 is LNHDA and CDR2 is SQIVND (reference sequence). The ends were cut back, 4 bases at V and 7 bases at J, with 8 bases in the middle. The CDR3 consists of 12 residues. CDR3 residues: CASSTGANEQFF. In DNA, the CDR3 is TGTGCCAGTAGTACAGGGGCGAATGAGCAGTTCTTC.

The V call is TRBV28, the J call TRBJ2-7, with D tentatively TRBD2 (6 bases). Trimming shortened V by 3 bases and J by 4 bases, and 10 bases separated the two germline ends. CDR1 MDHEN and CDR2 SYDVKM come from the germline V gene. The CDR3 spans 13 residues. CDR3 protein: CASSLYGSYEQYF. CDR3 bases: TGTGCCAGCAGTTTGTACGGGAGTTACGAGCAGTACTTC.

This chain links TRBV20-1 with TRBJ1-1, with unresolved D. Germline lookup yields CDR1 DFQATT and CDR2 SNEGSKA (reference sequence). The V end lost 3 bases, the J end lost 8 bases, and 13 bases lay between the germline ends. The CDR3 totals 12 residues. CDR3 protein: CSASEVADEAFF. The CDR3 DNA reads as TGCAGTGCTAGTGAGGTGGCGGACGAAGCTTTCTTT.

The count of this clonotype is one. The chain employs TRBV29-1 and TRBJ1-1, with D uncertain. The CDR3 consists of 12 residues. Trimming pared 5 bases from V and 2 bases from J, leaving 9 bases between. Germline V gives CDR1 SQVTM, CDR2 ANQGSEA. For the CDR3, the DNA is TGCAGCGTTAGGCGGGCCAACACTGAAGCTTTCTTT. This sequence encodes CSVRRANTEAFF.

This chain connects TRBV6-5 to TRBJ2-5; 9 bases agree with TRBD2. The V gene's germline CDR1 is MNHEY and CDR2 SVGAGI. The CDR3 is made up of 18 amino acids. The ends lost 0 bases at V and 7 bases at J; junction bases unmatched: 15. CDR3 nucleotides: TGTGCCAGCAGTTACTCGCGGGTAGCGGGGGAACAACATGGGACCCAGTACTTC. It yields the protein CASSYSRVAGEQHGTQYF.

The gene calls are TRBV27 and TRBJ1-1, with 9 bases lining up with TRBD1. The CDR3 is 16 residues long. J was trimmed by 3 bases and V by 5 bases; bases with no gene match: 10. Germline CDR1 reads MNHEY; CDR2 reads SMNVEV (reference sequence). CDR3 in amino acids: CASSPFLGTGYTEAFF. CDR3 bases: TGTGCCAGCAGTCCCTTCCTCGGGACAGGGTACACTGAAGCTTTCTTT.

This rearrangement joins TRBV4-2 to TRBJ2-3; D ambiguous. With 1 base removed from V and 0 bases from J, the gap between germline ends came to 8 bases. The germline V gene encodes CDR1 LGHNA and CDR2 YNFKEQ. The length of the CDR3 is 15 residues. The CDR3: CASSQGQDSTDTQYF. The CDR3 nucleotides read TGTGCCAGCAGCCAAGGTCAAGATAGCACAGATACGCAGTATTTT.

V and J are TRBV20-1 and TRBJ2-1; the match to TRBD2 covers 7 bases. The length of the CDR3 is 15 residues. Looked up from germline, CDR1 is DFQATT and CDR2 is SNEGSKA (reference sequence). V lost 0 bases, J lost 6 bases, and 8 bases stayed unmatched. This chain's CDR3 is CSARDSWTRANEQFF. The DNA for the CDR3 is TGCAGTGCTAGAGATAGCTGGACTAGAGCCAATGAGCAGTTCTTC.

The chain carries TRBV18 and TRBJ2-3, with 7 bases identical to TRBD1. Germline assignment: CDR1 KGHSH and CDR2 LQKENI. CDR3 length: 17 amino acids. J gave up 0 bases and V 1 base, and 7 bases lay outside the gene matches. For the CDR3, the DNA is TGTGCCAGCTCACCACGGTCGACAGGGACGAGCACAGATACGCAGTATTTT. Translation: CASSPRSTGTSTDTQYF. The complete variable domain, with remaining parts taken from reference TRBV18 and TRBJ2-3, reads NAGVMQNPRHLVRRRGQEARLRCSPMKGHSHVYWYRQLPEEGLKFMVYLQKENIIDESGMPKERFSAEFPKEGPSILRIQQVVRGDSAAYFCASSPRSTGTSTDTQYFGPGTRLTVL.

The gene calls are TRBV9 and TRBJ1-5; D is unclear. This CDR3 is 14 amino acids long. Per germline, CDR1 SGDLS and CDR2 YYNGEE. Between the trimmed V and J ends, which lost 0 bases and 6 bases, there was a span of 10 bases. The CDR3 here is CASSVGGNSQPQHF. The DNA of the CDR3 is TGTGCCAGCAGCGTAGGAGGGAATTCTCAGCCCCAGCATTTT.

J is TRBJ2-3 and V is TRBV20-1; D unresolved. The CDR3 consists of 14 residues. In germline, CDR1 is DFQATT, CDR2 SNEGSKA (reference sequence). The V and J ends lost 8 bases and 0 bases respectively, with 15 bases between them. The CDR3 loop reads CSSKSGISTDTQYF. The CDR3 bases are TGCAGTTCGAAGAGTGGAATTAGCACAGATACGCAGTATTTT.

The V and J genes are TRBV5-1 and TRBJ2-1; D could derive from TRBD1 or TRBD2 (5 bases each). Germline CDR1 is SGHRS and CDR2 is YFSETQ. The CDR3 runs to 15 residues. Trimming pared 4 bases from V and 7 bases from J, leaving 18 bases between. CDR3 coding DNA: TGCGCCAGCAGCGGGGGATTACCCACTATAAATGAGCAGTTCTTC. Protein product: CASSGGLPTINEQFF.